The subject of this entry is one T cell receptor beta chain. These data come from a study of shared clonotypes between healthy human individuals. CDR1 and CDR2 (germline): SGHTA, FQGNSA. Trimming left V 3 bases short and J 7 bases short, with 9 bases between. The CDR3 has 12 residues. Sequencing used immunoSEQ multiplex PCR; TCRdb keeps in-frame clones, though not all of them. The data contain a few million clones, more than 80% of them seen just once; the ten biggest clones take up roughly 0.14%. Naive CD45RA+ and memory CD45RA-negative subsets were split from CD4+ cells. V and J are TRBV7-2 and TRBJ1-2, with D perhaps TRBD1 (5 bases). The sequencing input was naive CD4+ T cells sorted from blood. The subset is: CD45RA+ positively selected. This sequence was found in a man younger than 35 in good health. The CDR3, as DNA: TGTGCCAGCAGCTTGGACATGTTTGGCTACACCTTC. It codes for CASSLDMFGYTF. Combining the CDR3 with reference TRBV7-2 and TRBJ1-2 gives the whole variable domain GAGVSQSPSNKVTEKGKDVELRCDPISGHTALYWYRQSLGQGLEFLIYFQGNSAPDKSGLPSDRFSAERTGGSVSTLTIQRTQQEDSAVYLCASSLDMFGYTFGSGTRLTVV.